The 26 T cell receptor beta chains below all came from one sample that was sequenced in a study of blood T cells in healthy people across ages. Primers used in a second PCR of roughly 7 to 12 cycles were a sample-barcoded 5' primer and a J-beta primer mix. Each CDR3 protein gets one entry after TCRdb re-called the 5' RACE reads with MiXCR. There are 450,000 to 600,000 distinct CDR3 sequences in the sample; approximately 26% occur only once, and roughly 3.5% lies in the top ten. These data also featured in a second study, about T cells of mothers and their children.

Material for sequencing was blood. The receptors stem from a boy between 2 and 10 years old in good health.

The chain couples TRBV20-1 to TRBJ2-2, with 10 bases aligning to TRBD2. The CDR3 covers 17 residues. The germline V gene has CDR1 DFQATT and CDR2 SNEGSKA (reference sequence). J lost 4 bases, V lost 6 bases, and 14 bases had no gene match. In DNA form, the CDR3 reads TGCAGTGCCATGGGGTACCTAGCGGGGGTTGGCACCGGGGAGCTGTTTTTT. This gives the protein CSAMGYLAGVGTGELFF.

This chain joins TRBV28 and TRBJ2-6; perhaps D is TRBD1 or TRBD2 (6 bases each). Germline V lookup: CDR1 MDHEN, CDR2 SYDVKM. V lost 3 bases and J lost 1, with 19 bases in between. The CDR3 covers 19 residues. DNA for the CDR3: TGTGCCAGCAGTTTCCCCAAGGGCCGGGGGCAGTCTGGGGCCAACGTCCTGACTTTC. Translated, it gives CASSFPKGRGQSGANVLTF.

The CDR3 DNA reads TGTGCCAGCAGCTCCCGGGACGAGGAGACCCAGTACTTC. This translates into CASSSRDEETQYF. This chain uses TRBV11-2 with TRBJ2-5; tentatively, D is TRBD1 or TRBD2 (5 bases each). The CDR3 contains 13 residues. V gave up 4 bases and J gave up 5 bases, with 11 bases separating them. The V gene's germline CDR1 is SGHAT and CDR2 FQNNGV.

V usage is TRBV7-2 and J usage is TRBJ2-7, with a tentative D call TRBD2 (6 bases). V was trimmed by 5 bases and J by 2 bases, leaving 16 bases between them. The CDR3 spans 15 residues. Germline V gene sequence: CDR1 SGHTA, CDR2 FQGNSA. DNA for the CDR3: TGTGCCAGCAGCCAACTCAGCGGGCGAGCCTACGAGCAGTACTTC. Amino acids: CASSQLSGRAYEQYF.

This clonotype was detected only a few times. V gene TRBV20-1 combines with J gene TRBJ2-3; no firm D call. The germline V gene encodes CDR1 DFQATT and CDR2 SNEGSKA (reference sequence). V shed 1 base and J shed 5 bases, with 10 bases lying between them. The length of the CDR3 is 13 residues. The CDR3 DNA reads as TGCAGTGCTAGAGGACGTCTCGGAGATACGCAGTATTTT. Translating gives CSARGRLGDTQYF.

In this sample, this clonotype turned up many times. The chain carries TRBV12-3 or TRBV12-4 and TRBJ2-5; D assignment may be TRBD1 or TRBD2 (5 bases each). The CDR3 spans 14 residues. Trimming took 4 bases from V and 4 from J, leaving 13 bases between them. The CDR3 DNA follows: TGTGCCAGCAGTTCACCCCGGGACCGAGAGACCCAGTACTTC. Translating it yields CASSSPRDRETQYF.

This clonotype was picked up a small number of times. The chain links TRBV7-9 to TRBJ1-5; TRBD1 matches 7 bases. The CDR3 has 15 residues. Germline CDR1 is SEHNR and CDR2 is FQNEAQ (reference sequence). Unmatched junction bases numbered 7, after V lost 5 bases and J lost 3 bases. CDR3 nucleotide sequence: TGTGCCAGCAGCCTGGGGGACAGTCCCAATCAGCCCCAGCATTTT. Translating it yields CASSLGDSPNQPQHF.

Note on this clonotype: Relative to the germline gene, one junction end is altered; a read error may explain this. The chain combines TRBV5-1 with TRBJ2-5; no firm D call. CDR3 length: 13 amino acids. Germline CDR1 is SGHRS and CDR2 is YFSETQ. CDR3 residues: CASRLGSEETQYF. In DNA, the CDR3 is TGCGCCAGCAGGTTGGGGTCCGAAGAGACCCAGTACTTC.

This clonotype was detected a few times. This chain joins TRBV2 and TRBJ2-5, with 8 bases identical to TRBD1. The J call may be faulty, since TRBJ2-7 better matches the DNA end. This CDR3 contains 15 residues. Per germline, CDR1 SNHLY and CDR2 FYNNEI. Written as DNA, the CDR3 is TGTGCCAGCAGTCCCGGGACAGGTCACTCCTACGAGCAGTACTTC. Translation gives CASSPGTGHSYEQYF.

This clonotype was seen a few times. The J gene is TRBJ2-1, the V gene TRBV7-3; 9 bases align to TRBD2. Germline CDR1 and CDR2: SGHTA and FQGTGA. V shed 5 bases and J 6 bases; nucleotides not matched to a gene: 5. CDR3 length equals 14 residues. The CDR3 here is CASSPGTSFNEQFF. In nucleotides, the CDR3 is TGTGCCAGCAGCCCCGGGACTAGCTTCAATGAGCAGTTCTTC.

CDR3 nucleotide sequence: TGTGCCAGCAGCGTAATACGGGAGGGTAATCAGCCCCAGTATTTT. Translating gives CASSVIREGNQPQYF. The chain has TRBV9 and TRBJ1-5; 8 bases line up with TRBD2. The J call could be wrong; TRBJ2-3 is a better fit for the DNA end. Germline V lookup: CDR1 SGDLS, CDR2 YYNGEE. The length of the CDR3 is 15 residues.

This clonotype was seen a few times. V and J are TRBV20-1 and TRBJ2-2; a possible D gene is TRBD1 (5 bases). This CDR3 has 14 amino acids. V was cut by 3 bases and J by 6 bases, with 14 bases left in between. Germline-derived CDR1 and CDR2 are DFQATT and SNEGSKA (reference sequence). CDR3 DNA: TGCAGTGCTAGTGAGGCAGGGCAGGCCGGGGAGCTGTTTTTT. It encodes CSASEAGQAGELFF.

A few counts support this clonotype. One junction end does not reproduce the germline sequence, and a read error may be involved. The chain links TRBV14 to TRBJ2-3, with D perhaps matching TRBD1 (5 bases). Germline V gives CDR1 SGHDN, CDR2 FVKESK. The CDR3 runs 18 residues. CDR3 in amino acids: CASSRIVQPLINTGTQYF. In DNA form, the CDR3 reads TGTGCCAGCAGCCGAATCGTTCAACCACTTATTAACACAGGTACGCAGTATTTT.

Remarks on this clonotype: Compared with germline, one end of the junction differs, possibly owing to a read error. CDR3 loop: CSASSGGTYNEQLF. The DNA for the CDR3 is TGCAGTGCTTCGAGCGGGGGTACCTACAATGAGCAGCTCTTC. The rearrangement links TRBV20-1 to TRBJ2-1, with 8 bases matching TRBD2. The CDR3 extends over 14 amino acids. Germline lookup yields CDR1 DFQATT and CDR2 SNEGSKA (reference sequence).

This clonotype was detected a few times. The J gene is TRBJ1-2, the V gene TRBV14; D is undetermined. Trimming stripped 1 base from V and 4 bases from J, with 16 bases between. CDR1 is SGHDN and CDR2 is FVKESK in the germline V gene. This CDR3 spans 16 amino acids. The CDR3 DNA follows: TGTGCCAGCAGCCAAGCGAGTATTGGTGCGGGCTATGGCTACACCTTC. Translated: CASSQASIGAGYGYTF. The variable domain in full, completed from reference TRBV14 and TRBJ1-2, reads EAGVTQFPSHSVIEKGQTVTLRCDPISGHDNLYWYRRVMGKEIKFLLHFVKESKQDESGMPNNRFLAERTGGTYSTLKVQPAELEDSGVYFCASSQASIGAGYGYTFGSGTRLTVV.

This clonotype has only a few counts. This chain joins TRBV19 and TRBJ2-2; 8 bases agree with TRBD1. Germline CDR1 is LNHDA and CDR2 is SQIVND (reference sequence). Losses at the gene ends were 4 bases for V and 3 bases for J; bases not matched to a gene: 4. This CDR3 contains 15 residues. The CDR3 reads CASSTTGGYTGELFF. The CDR3, as DNA: TGTGCCAGTAGTACCACAGGGGGATACACCGGGGAGCTGTTTTTT.

This clonotype appeared a few times. This chain joins TRBV28 and TRBJ2-2; D uncertain. CDR3 size: 12 residues. Trimming took 8 bases from V and 8 from J, leaving 12 bases between them. Germline lookup yields CDR1 MDHEN and CDR2 SYDVKM. The CDR3 protein is CASGIVSGELFF. The CDR3, as DNA: TGTGCCAGCGGAATAGTTTCTGGGGAGCTGTTTTTT.

V is TRBV7-9 and J is TRBJ2-7, with D possibly matching TRBD1 (6 bases). This CDR3 region has 14 residues. The V gene lost 2 bases and the J gene lost 2 bases, with 10 bases spanning the gap. CDR1 SEHNR and CDR2 FQNEAQ come from the germline V gene (reference sequence). CDR3 amino acids: CASSLKGDPYEQYF. CDR3 DNA sequence: TGTGCCAGCAGCTTAAAGGGGGACCCCTACGAGCAGTACTTC.

This clonotype has more than one count but fewer than ten. The chain carries TRBV20-1 and TRBJ2-5; 11 bases fit TRBD2. The V and J ends lost 0 bases and 4 bases, in that order; junction bases with no gene match: 7. The V gene's germline CDR1 is DFQATT and CDR2 SNEGSKA (reference sequence). This CDR3 region has 16 residues. The CDR3 loop is CSARDYTSGSIETQYF. CDR3 DNA sequence: TGCAGTGCTAGAGATTACACTAGCGGGAGTATAGAGACCCAGTACTTC.

A few counts support this clonotype. The chain joins TRBV5-8 to TRBJ2-1; 13 bases match TRBD2. V trimming: 0 bases; J trimming: 2 bases; junction bases outside the gene matches: 5. This CDR3 is 18 amino acids long. Germline CDR1 reads SGHTS; CDR2 reads YDEGEE. This CDR3 is CASSLEVGTSGTYNEQFF. CDR3 nucleotides: TGTGCCAGCAGCTTGGAGGTAGGGACTAGCGGGACCTACAATGAGCAGTTCTTC.

In this sample, this clonotype turned up once. The V gene is TRBV20-1, the J gene TRBJ2-2, with 9 bases lining up with TRBD2. V lost 5 bases to trimming and J lost 1 base; unmatched junction nucleotides: 5. Germline loops: CDR1 DFQATT, CDR2 SNEGSKA (reference sequence). This CDR3 comprises 15 residues. CDR3 coding DNA: TGCAGTGCTTTCTCGCGGGGGGGGAACACCGGGGAGCTGTTTTTT. Translation gives CSAFSRGGNTGELFF.

This clonotype has a handful of counts. The V and J genes are TRBV25-1 and TRBJ2-7; tentatively, D is TRBD1 or TRBD2 (5 bases each). The length of the CDR3 is 14 residues. The V end lost 8 bases, the J end lost 0 bases, and 14 bases lay between the germline ends. Germline values: CDR1 MGHDK, CDR2 SYGVNS. CDR3 in DNA: TGTGCCAGCTCGGGGCCGACCTACTCCTACGAGCAGTACTTC. Its translation is CASSGPTYSYEQYF.

This clonotype was counted only a few times. CDR3 region: CASSLWQNYGYTF. The CDR3 coding sequence is TGTGCCAGCAGTTTGTGGCAGAACTATGGCTACACCTTC. J is TRBJ1-2 and V is TRBV27; D gene ambiguous. V was trimmed by 3 bases and J by 2 bases, leaving 7 bases between them. Germline CDR1 and CDR2: MNHEY and SMNVEV (reference sequence). The CDR3 has 13 residues.

The chain links TRBV7-9 to TRBJ1-1; D not certain. The CDR3 contains 14 residues. CDR1 and CDR2 (germline): SEHNR, FQNEAQ (reference sequence). V lost 3 bases and J lost 3, with 11 bases in between. The CDR3 coding sequence is TGTGCCAGCAGCTTCGGGTCGGGTGACACTGAAGCTTTCTTT. The encoded protein is CASSFGSGDTEAFF.

This chain connects TRBV6-5 to TRBJ2-2, with 8 positions matching TRBD1. The CDR3 spans 19 residues. Germline V gives CDR1 MNHEY, CDR2 SVGAGI. With 2 bases clipped from V and 6 bases from J, the junction kept 17 bases outside the gene matches. DNA for the CDR3: TGTGCCAGCAGTTACGCCCCCCCAGGGACAGGCGAATACTCCGGGGAGCTGTTTTTT. Protein: CASSYAPPGTGEYSGELFF.

This sequence joins TRBV29-1 and TRBJ2-5; tentatively, D is TRBD2 (6 bases). Germline V lookup: CDR1 SQVTM, CDR2 ANQGSEA. There are 16 residues in the CDR3. Between the trimmed V and J ends, which lost 5 bases and 4 bases, there was a span of 23 bases. CDR3 sequence reads: CSVIRKGTSYTETQYF. As DNA, the CDR3 is TGCAGCGTTATTCGGAAAGGAACTAGCTACACAGAGACCCAGTACTTC.